This T cell receptor beta chain emerged from a study of Ad26.COV2.S vaccination and SARS-CoV-2 variants. The CDR3 consists of 15 residues. Trimming pared 1 base from V and 9 bases from J, leaving 16 bases between. Germline V gene sequence: CDR1 LGHDT, CDR2 YNNKEL (reference sequence). TCRdb keeps only in-frame clones here, not all; method: immunoSEQ multiplex PCR. The sample holds roughly 320,000 clones; 86% are singletons and the top ten take less than 2%. Treatment: around 19 received Ad26.COV2.S at low or high dose, single or two shots; about 5 received placebo; per-sample allocation not given. Specimens were obtained on day 63 following the first vaccine or placebo injection. It was Wuhan-strain SARS-CoV-2 spike that the Ad26 vaccine vector expressed.

This chain uses TRBV3-1 (or the pseudogene TRBV3-2) with TRBJ2-1; D assignment may be TRBD1 or TRBD2 (5 bases each). This specimen consisted of peripheral blood, obtained in a trial of Ad26.COV2.S vaccine versus placebo. The TCR comes from a person between 18 and 60 years old who received the Ad26.COV2.S COVID-19 vaccine or a placebo. The DNA for the CDR3 is TGTGCCAGCAGCCAAGCCCAAGAGGGGAAGGGTGAGCAGTTCTTC. It encodes CASSQAQEGKGEQFF.